This TCR beta chain was observed in a study of shared clonotypes between healthy human individuals. CDR3 length: 15 residues. V gave up 4 bases and J gave up 6 bases, with 16 bases separating them. Germline lookup yields CDR1 SEHNR and CDR2 FQNEAQ (reference sequence). The naive CD8 population came from CD45RO-negative cells selected for CCR7, without terminally differentiated effector memory CD45RA+ cells. For each subset, genomic DNA was distributed in equal portions over several immunoSEQ plates. Original processing methods: From ImmunoSEQ came sequences covering only the junction and carrying no quality scores, so filtering differed. Sequencing was performed with immunoSEQ multiplex PCR; in TCRdb, only in-frame clones are kept and a portion is missing. For V, J and clone size, that table is used; D and trimming come from the DNA. The sample has some 2,100,000 clones, 93% seen once.

Sequenced: naive CD8+ T cells from PBMCs. The V and J genes are TRBV7-9 and TRBJ2-1; D unresolved. The TCR comes from a man in his late teens or twenties in good health. Some clones in this sample may be carry-over from other donors' samples. CDR3 loop: CASSSPERPFNEQFF. CDR3 nucleotides: TGTGCCAGCAGCTCGCCAGAAAGACCCTTCAATGAGCAGTTCTTC.